The 23 T cell receptor beta chains given below trace back to one sample, sequenced in a study of T cells after yellow fever vaccination. One entry per CDR3 protein, called by TCRdb with MiXCR from the 5' RACE reads. The profile shows some 350,000 distinct CDR3 sequences, roughly 8.7% of them singletons. The specimen comprised PBMCs, sampled on the day of the first yellow fever vaccination. The origin of the receptors is a man between 18 and 29 years old who received the YFV17D yellow fever vaccine.

This clonotype was counted only a few times. The chain couples TRBV6-5 to TRBJ2-7; 10 bases align to TRBD2. Per germline, CDR1 MNHEY and CDR2 SVGAGI. J was trimmed by 9 bases and V by 9 bases; bases with no gene match: 5. CDR3 length: 11 residues. CDR3 DNA: TGTGCCAGTGGTAGCGGGGGGAGGCAGTACGTC. This codes for CASGSGGRQYV.

The chain uses TRBV7-2 and TRBJ2-4; D is perhaps TRBD1 or TRBD2 (7 bases each). Germline loops: CDR1 SGHTA, CDR2 FQGNSA. V lost 5 bases to trimming and J lost 6 bases, with 14 bases between them. The CDR3 has 14 residues. DNA of the CDR3: TGTGCCAGCAGCCCCCAGGGGGGGAGAAACATTCAGTACTTC. This gives the protein CASSPQGGRNIQYF.

This sequence joins TRBV7-6 and TRBJ1-6; D is unresolved. This CDR3 region has 15 residues. Trimming removed 5 bases from V and 1 base from J, with 9 bases in between. The germline V gene encodes CDR1 SGHVS and CDR2 FNYEAQ. The CDR3 reads CASSPDGSYNSPLHF. The CDR3 DNA reads as TGTGCCAGCAGCCCCGACGGTTCCTATAATTCACCCCTCCACTTT.

This clonotype has only a few counts. The rearrangement joins TRBV25-1 to TRBJ1-2; possibly TRBD1 for D (5 bases). This CDR3 region has 14 residues. V shed 8 bases and J shed 3 bases, with 16 bases lying between them. The germline V gene encodes CDR1 MGHDK and CDR2 SYGVNS. In DNA, the CDR3 is TGTGCCAGCTTAACTGGGGGAAGCGACTATGGCTACACCTTC. Protein sequence: CASLTGGSDYGYTF.

The chain recombines TRBV7-9 with TRBJ2-3; 7 nucleotides match TRBD1. CDR3 size: 14 residues. With 5 bases clipped from V and 6 bases from J, the junction kept 8 bases outside the gene matches. CDR1 and CDR2 (germline): SEHNR, FQNEAQ (reference sequence). CDR3 region: CASSADRLGDTQYF. DNA for the CDR3: TGTGCCAGCAGCGCGGACAGGTTGGGGGATACGCAGTATTTT.

This clonotype has just a few counts. The chain recombines TRBV6-2 or TRBV6-3 with TRBJ2-3; a possible D gene is TRBD1 (5 bases). The CDR3 covers 16 residues. V dropped 0 bases and J dropped 4 bases, with 14 bases sitting between them. The germline V gene encodes CDR1 MNHEY and CDR2 SVGEGT. The CDR3 is CASSYSSNDSPDTQYF. CDR3 coding DNA: TGTGCCAGCAGTTACTCGAGCAACGACAGTCCAGATACGCAGTATTTT.

This clonotype was observed a handful of times. The chain carries TRBV24-1 and TRBJ2-2; 10 bases map to TRBD1. V was clipped by 4 bases and J by 4 bases; unmatched bases: 5. This CDR3 comprises 16 residues. Germline assignment: CDR1 KGHDR and CDR2 SFDVKD. The CDR3 DNA is TGTGCCACCAGTGAGACCGGACAGGGGGGCACCGGGGAGCTGTTTTTT. Protein: CATSETGQGGTGELFF.

The gene calls are TRBV5-1 and TRBJ1-6; 10 bases agree with TRBD1. There are 15 residues in the CDR3. Germline V gene data show CDR1 as SGHRS and CDR2 as YFSETQ. Trimming at V came to 4 bases and at J to 5 bases, leaving 3 bases not matched to a gene. The CDR3 region is CASSQGQGNNSPLHF. In nucleotides, the CDR3 is TGCGCCAGCAGCCAGGGACAGGGGAATAATTCACCCCTCCACTTT.

V usage is TRBV19 and J usage is TRBJ1-5, with no clear D. The V and J ends lost 9 bases and 6 bases respectively, with 15 bases between them. Germline V CDR1 and CDR2: LNHDA, SQIVND (reference sequence). CDR3 length equals 13 residues. CDR3 residues: CASSRRVGQPQHF. In DNA form, the CDR3 reads TGTGCCAGCTCTCGGAGGGTCGGTCAGCCCCAGCATTTT. The full variable domain, its missing parts supplied by reference TRBV19 and TRBJ1-5, is DGGITQSPKYLFRKEGQNVTLSCEQNLNHDAMYWYRQDPGQGLRLIYYSQIVNDFQKGDIAEGYSVSREKKESFPLTVTSAQKNPTAFYLCASSRRVGQPQHFGDGTRLSIL.

V is TRBV19 and J is TRBJ1-5; the match to TRBD1 covers 8 bases. V was pared by 8 bases and J by 2 bases, with 8 bases of the junction left unmatched. The CDR3 sequence is 15 residues long. CDR1 and CDR2 from the germline V gene are LNHDA and SQIVND (reference sequence). CDR3: CASSDQGAGNQPQHF. CDR3 DNA: TGTGCCAGTTCCGATCAGGGGGCCGGCAATCAGCCCCAGCATTTT.

The V and J genes are TRBV11-2 and TRBJ2-7; D possibly corresponds to TRBD1 (6 bases). The CDR3 runs 12 residues. Germline V lookup: CDR1 SGHAT, CDR2 FQNNGV. Trimming took off 5 bases at V and 6 bases at J, with 11 bases between the two ends. CDR3 protein: CASSLTGTEQYF. Written as DNA, the CDR3 is TGTGCCAGCAGCCTAACAGGGACCGAGCAGTACTTC. The full variable domain, in which reference TRBV11-2 and TRBJ2-7 provide the parts outside the CDR3, is EAGVAQSPRYKIIEKRQSVAFWCNPISGHATLYWYQQILGQGPKLLIQFQNNGVVDDSQLPKDRFSAERLKGVDSTLKIQPAKLEDSAVYLCASSLTGTEQYFGPGTRLTVT.

This clonotype was counted between two and nine times. V and J are TRBV7-2 and TRBJ1-3; no clear D. Germline CDR1 and CDR2: SGHTA and FQGNSA. The CDR3 has 15 residues. Trimming took off 1 base at V and 2 bases at J, with 9 bases between the two ends. The CDR3 sequence: CASSLGTGTGNTIYF. CDR3 in DNA: TGTGCCAGCAGCTTAGGGACGGGGACTGGAAACACCATATATTTT.

This clonotype came up many times. The genes are TRBV20-1 and TRBJ1-5, with a tentative D call TRBD1 (5 bases). V gave up 6 bases and J gave up 9 bases, with 21 bases separating them. Looked up from germline, CDR1 is DFQATT and CDR2 is SNEGSKA (reference sequence). The CDR3 sequence is 14 residues long. The CDR3 is CSASAGVGGRPQHF. In DNA form, the CDR3 reads TGCAGTGCCTCCGCCGGGGTGGGGGGTCGGCCCCAGCATTTT.

This chain links TRBV5-1 with TRBJ1-4, with D uncertain. The CDR3 totals 15 residues. V was shortened by 0 bases and J by 6 bases, with 12 bases between the two germline ends. The germline CDR1 and CDR2 sequences are SGHRS and YFSETQ. The CDR3 spells CASSLEGPGDEKLFF. DNA of the CDR3: TGCGCCAGCAGCTTGGAGGGCCCTGGAGATGAAAAACTGTTTTTT.

There are a few counts of this clonotype. V and J are TRBV4-2 and TRBJ2-2; D is undetermined. CDR1 is LGHNA and CDR2 is YNFKEQ in the germline V gene. V gave up 1 base and J gave up 4 bases, with 13 bases separating them. This CDR3 has 16 residues. CDR3 coding DNA: TGTGCCAGCAGCCAAGGTTCCAGTTATGTCACCGGGGAGCTGTTTTTT. Translating it yields CASSQGSSYVTGELFF.

This clonotype was found a few times. The chain links TRBV27 to TRBJ2-7; TRBD1 aligns across 10 bases. Germline CDR1 and CDR2: MNHEY and SMNVEV (reference sequence). There are 15 residues in the CDR3. V gave up 6 bases and J gave up 3 bases; unmatched junction bases: 8. The CDR3 loop is CASSFLGTGDYEQYF. The CDR3 DNA reads TGTGCCAGCAGCTTCCTCGGGACAGGGGACTACGAGCAGTACTTC.

This clonotype was recorded a few times. The chain links TRBV5-5 to TRBJ1-1; TRBD1 agrees at 10 bases. The J segment lost 5 bases and the V segment lost 4 bases, leaving 14 bases of the junction unmatched. The germline gives CDR1 SGHKS, CDR2 YYEKEE (reference sequence). The CDR3 is 17 amino acids. The CDR3 loop reads CASSLRPGQGKGTEAFF. CDR3 in DNA: TGTGCCAGCAGCCTTCGACCGGGACAGGGGAAAGGGACTGAAGCTTTCTTT.

In this sample, this clonotype turned up a few times. The V call is TRBV27, the J call TRBJ2-1; 12 positions agree with TRBD2. CDR3 size: 14 residues. CDR1 and CDR2 from the germline V gene are MNHEY and SMNVEV (reference sequence). J was trimmed by 9 bases and V by 6 bases; bases with no gene match: 6. The CDR3 here is CASRTGLAGTEQFF. DNA for the CDR3: TGTGCCAGCAGAACAGGACTAGCGGGGACTGAGCAGTTCTTC.

In its sample, this clonotype was seen a few times. The chain couples TRBV5-5 to TRBJ2-1; no reliable D call. The CDR3 is 16 residues long. The V and J ends lost 0 bases and 0 bases respectively, with 10 bases between them. CDR1 and CDR2 (germline): SGHKS, YYEKEE (reference sequence). The CDR3 DNA follows: TGTGCCAGCAGCTTGGTGCCGGGCCCCTCCTACAATGAGCAGTTCTTC. Translated: CASSLVPGPSYNEQFF.

The rearrangement links TRBV20-1 to TRBJ2-1; possible D gene TRBD2, 5 bases. Germline V CDR1 and CDR2: DFQATT, SNEGSKA (reference sequence). The CDR3 totals 16 residues. Trimming removed 1 base at V and 8 bases at J, with 21 bases between. The CDR3 DNA sequence: TGCAGTGCTAGAGTACCTCGAGGGTCTACTGTCGATGAGCAGTTCTTC. Protein sequence: CSARVPRGSTVDEQFF.

The chain links TRBV4-1 to TRBJ1-5, with no clear D. The CDR3 totals 16 residues. Germline CDR1 and CDR2: MGHRA and YSYEKL. With 0 bases removed from V and 5 bases from J, the gap between germline ends came to 14 bases. As DNA, the CDR3 is TGCGCCAGCAGCCAAGATCGGGGTCAGTCCTATCAGCCCCAGCATTTT. Its translation: CASSQDRGQSYQPQHF.

The sample holds many counts of this clonotype. Written as DNA, the CDR3 is TGTGCCAGCAGTTCGGCGACTATCTACGAGCAGTACGTC. Protein product: CASSSATIYEQYV. The chain combines TRBV28 with TRBJ2-7, with D maybe TRBD2 (5 bases). V was cut by 4 bases and J by 3 bases, with 10 bases left in between. Per germline, CDR1 MDHEN and CDR2 SYDVKM. The CDR3 length is 13 residues.

Only a few counts were recorded for this clonotype. V gene TRBV9 combines with J gene TRBJ2-7; 8 nucleotides align to TRBD1. CDR3 length: 14 amino acids. Germline CDR1 SGDLS, CDR2 YYNGEE. V trimming: 2 bases; J trimming: 3 bases; junction bases outside the gene matches: 4. The CDR3 DNA reads TGTGCCAGCAGCGTGGGACAGGACAACTACGAGCAGTACTTC. Protein: CASSVGQDNYEQYF.